This T cell receptor beta chain was sequenced during a study of TIL therapy for anti-PD-1-resistant metastatic lung cancer. Study-wide points: After infusion, TIL clonotypes partly replaced peripheral T cells and declined over months. Treatment-naive, never-smoker and oncogene-addicted patients were overrepresented in this highly selected cohort.

Regarding time point: pre-treatment sample, taken before nivolumab and TIL therapy. As concerns this clone: The antigen remains undetermined.

The CDR3 sequence is 15 residues long. From germline, CDR1 is LNHDA and CDR2 SQIVND (reference sequence). V dropped 7 bases and J dropped 0 bases, with 15 bases sitting between them. Sequencing used immunoSEQ v3. Libraries were prepared by immunoSEQ multiplex PCR; TCRdb keeps only in-frame clonotypes and omits some of them. The sample includes some 37,000 clones, around 70% of them seen just once. This specimen consisted of blood, obtained at baseline. V is TRBV19 and J is TRBJ1-2; possibly TRBD1 for D (5 bases). This receptor was taken from a person aged 25-85 years with non-small cell lung cancer. The CDR3 nucleotides are TGTGCCAGTAATAGAAGGGACCGGACTAACTATGGCTACACCTTC. Residues: CASNRRDRTNYGYTF.